The 11 T cell receptor beta chains in this list originate from one sample, sequenced in a study of blood T cell repertoires in COVID-19. The repertoire was sequenced with immunoSEQ multiplex PCR; TCRdb's copy has only in-frame clones and lacks some. The table records about 87,000 clones, roughly 80% of them present only once. The sample consisted of peripheral blood. The source is a woman older than 75 with active or convalescent COVID-19.

For the CDR3, the DNA is TGTGCCAGCAGTGAACTACTAGCGGGGGGCAGGCGCAACGAGCAGTACTTC. Amino acids: CASSELLAGGRRNEQYF. The genes are TRBV6-1 and TRBJ2-7; 12 bases map to TRBD2. J gave up 5 bases and V 2 bases, and 10 bases lay outside the gene matches. Germline values: CDR1 MNHNS, CDR2 SASEGT. This CDR3 has 17 amino acids.

This clone was counted only a few times. The J gene is TRBJ1-2, the V gene TRBV6-5, with TRBD1 matching 12 bases. CDR3 length: 15 residues. CDR1 and CDR2 from the germline V gene are MNHEY and SVGAGI. V lost 6 bases and J lost 4; bases outside the gene matches: 6. The CDR3 DNA reads as TGTGCCAGCAGGGGACAGGGGGCGCTTGGCTATGGCTACACCTTC. Encoded protein: CASRGQGALGYGYTF.

This clone was detected once. The V gene is TRBV30, the J gene TRBJ1-5; 7 bases map to TRBD1. Germline CDR1 reads GTSNPN; CDR2 reads SVGIG (reference sequence). The CDR3 covers 17 residues. V was clipped by 5 bases and J by 6 bases; unmatched bases: 19. CDR3 loop: CAWDHSLRGPLSQPQHF. The CDR3 DNA reads as TGTGCCTGGGATCACTCCTTGAGGGGGCCATTAAGTCAGCCCCAGCATTTT.

The chain combines TRBV5-1 with TRBJ1-4; D perhaps matches TRBD1 (6 bases). V lost 2 bases and J lost 1, with 6 bases in between. The CDR3 runs to 14 residues. From germline, CDR1 is SGHRS and CDR2 YFSETQ. This CDR3 is CASSLQGTNEKLFF. DNA of the CDR3: TGCGCCAGCAGCTTACAGGGAACTAATGAAAAACTGTTTTTT.

Only one count was recorded for this clone. The chain links TRBV19 to TRBJ2-1; 7 bases align to TRBD2. CDR1 and CDR2 (germline): LNHDA, SQIVND (reference sequence). After removal of 3 bases from V and 8 bases from J, the junction contained 4 bases not matched to a gene. The CDR3 has 13 amino acids. The CDR3 spells CASSMGGADEQFF. CDR3 in DNA: TGTGCCAGTAGTATGGGAGGGGCCGATGAGCAGTTCTTC.

This CDR3 is CASSLAGGTGELFF. CDR3 nucleotides: TGTGCCAGCAGCCTAGCGGGAGGTACCGGGGAGCTGTTTTTT. The chain carries TRBV11-2 and TRBJ2-2; 11 nucleotides line up with TRBD2. Germline V gene lookup returns CDR1 SGHAT and CDR2 FQNNGV. The CDR3 loop spans 14 amino acids. Unmatched junction bases numbered 1, after V lost 5 bases and J lost 5 bases.

V usage is TRBV7-9 and J usage is TRBJ1-1; TRBD1 aligns across 7 bases. The CDR3 is 14 amino acids. Germline loops: CDR1 SEHNR, CDR2 FQNEAQ (reference sequence). The ends lost 5 bases at V and 3 bases at J; junction bases unmatched: 6. CDR3 sequence (DNA): TGTGCCAGCAGCCCTGGACAGGTTTACACTGAAGCTTTCTTT. Translation gives CASSPGQVYTEAFF.

This sequence joins TRBV20-1 and TRBJ2-1; 7 bases agree with TRBD1. CDR1 and CDR2 (germline): DFQATT, SNEGSKA (reference sequence). V gave up 3 bases and J gave up 8 bases; unmatched junction bases: 16. The CDR3 consists of 16 residues. The CDR3 DNA sequence: TGCAGTGCTAGTCCACTAAGACAGGGAAGGGACGATGAGCAGTTCTTC. Protein product: CSASPLRQGRDDEQFF.

This clone came up a few times. This chain connects TRBV6-1 to TRBJ1-5; no clear D gene. The CDR3 has 15 amino acids. Trimming took off 2 bases at V and 3 bases at J, with 11 bases between the two ends. Germline V gives CDR1 MNHNS, CDR2 SASEGT. CDR3 amino acids: CASSERSGFNQPQHF. CDR3 bases: TGTGCCAGCAGTGAACGTAGCGGGTTCAATCAGCCCCAGCATTTT.

This rearrangement joins TRBV5-6 to TRBJ1-1, with D perhaps TRBD1 (5 bases). Germline lookup yields CDR1 SGHDT and CDR2 YYEEEE. V was trimmed by 5 bases and J by 1 base, leaving 12 bases between them. The CDR3 covers 14 residues. The CDR3 DNA follows: TGTGCCAGCAGGAAGGACACATGGAACACTGAAGCTTTCTTT. It yields the protein CASRKDTWNTEAFF.

The CDR3: CSVETGSRTGNEQFF. DNA for the CDR3: TGCAGCGTTGAAACGGGGTCCCGGACCGGGAATGAGCAGTTCTTC. The chain uses TRBV29-1 and TRBJ2-1; tentatively, D is TRBD2 (5 bases). Germline loops: CDR1 SQVTM, CDR2 ANQGSEA. This CDR3 has 15 amino acids. Trimming pared 2 bases from V and 7 bases from J, leaving 18 bases between.